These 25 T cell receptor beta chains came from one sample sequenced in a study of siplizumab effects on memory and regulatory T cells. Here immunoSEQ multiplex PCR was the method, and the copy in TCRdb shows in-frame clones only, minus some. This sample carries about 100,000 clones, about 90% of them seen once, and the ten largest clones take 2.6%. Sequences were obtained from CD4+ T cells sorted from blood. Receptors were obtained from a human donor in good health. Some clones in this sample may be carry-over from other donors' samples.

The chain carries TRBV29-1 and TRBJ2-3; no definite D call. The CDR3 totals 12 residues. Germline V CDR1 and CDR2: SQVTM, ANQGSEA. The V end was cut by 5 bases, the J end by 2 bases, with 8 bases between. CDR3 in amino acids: CSVSDLTDTQYF. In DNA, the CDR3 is TGCAGCGTTTCGGACCTCACAGATACGCAGTATTTT.

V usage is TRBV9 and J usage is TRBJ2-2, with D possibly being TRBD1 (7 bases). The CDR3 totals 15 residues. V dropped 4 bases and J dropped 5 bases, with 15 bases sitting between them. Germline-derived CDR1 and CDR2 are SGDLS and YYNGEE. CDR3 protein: CASSLRTGGTGELFF. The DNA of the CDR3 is TGTGCCAGCAGCCTCCGGACAGGAGGGACCGGGGAGCTGTTTTTT.

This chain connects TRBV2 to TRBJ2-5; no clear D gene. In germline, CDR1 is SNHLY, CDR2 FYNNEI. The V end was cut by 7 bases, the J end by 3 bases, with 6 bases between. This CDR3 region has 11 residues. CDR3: CASKGEETQYF. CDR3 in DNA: TGTGCCAGCAAAGGAGAAGAGACCCAGTACTTC.

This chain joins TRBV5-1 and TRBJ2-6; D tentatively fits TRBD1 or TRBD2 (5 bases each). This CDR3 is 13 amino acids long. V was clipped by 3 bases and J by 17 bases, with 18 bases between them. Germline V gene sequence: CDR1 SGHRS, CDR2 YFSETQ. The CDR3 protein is CASSSKWDERVTF. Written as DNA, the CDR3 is TGCGCCAGCAGCTCGAAATGGGACGAGAGAGTGACTTTC.

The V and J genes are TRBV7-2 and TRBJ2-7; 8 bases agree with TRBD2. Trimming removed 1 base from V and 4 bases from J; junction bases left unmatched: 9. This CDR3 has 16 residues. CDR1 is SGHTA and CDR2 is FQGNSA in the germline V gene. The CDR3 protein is CASSLVASGSKYEQYF. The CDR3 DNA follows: TGTGCCAGCAGCTTAGTGGCTAGCGGGTCTAAATACGAGCAGTACTTC.

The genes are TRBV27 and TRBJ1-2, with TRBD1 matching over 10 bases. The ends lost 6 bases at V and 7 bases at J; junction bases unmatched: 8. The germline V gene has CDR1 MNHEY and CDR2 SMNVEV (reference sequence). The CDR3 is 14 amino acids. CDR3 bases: TGTGCCAGCAGCCGGACAGGGGGTTTGCGTGGCTACACCTTC. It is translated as CASSRTGGLRGYTF.

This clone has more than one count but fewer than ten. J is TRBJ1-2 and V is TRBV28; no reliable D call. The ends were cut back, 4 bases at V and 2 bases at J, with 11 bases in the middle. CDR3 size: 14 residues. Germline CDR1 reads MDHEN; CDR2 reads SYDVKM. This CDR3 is CASSSSPINYGYTF. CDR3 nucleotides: TGTGCCAGCAGTTCTTCCCCCATCAACTATGGCTACACCTTC.

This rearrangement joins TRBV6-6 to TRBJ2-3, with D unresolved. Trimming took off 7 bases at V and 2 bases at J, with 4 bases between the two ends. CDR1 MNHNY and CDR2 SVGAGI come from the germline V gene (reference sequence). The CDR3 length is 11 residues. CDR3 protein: CASTSTDTQYF. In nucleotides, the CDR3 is TGTGCCAGCACCTCCACAGATACGCAGTATTTT.

The CDR3 nucleotides are TGTGCCAGCAAGAAGAGAACCGGACAGGGGAATTCACCCCTCCACTTT. Translation: CASKKRTGQGNSPLHF. V usage is TRBV25-1 and J usage is TRBJ1-6; 9 bases line up with TRBD1. The CDR3 is 16 amino acids. V shed 7 bases and J 7 bases; nucleotides not matched to a gene: 11. CDR1 and CDR2 (germline): MGHDK, SYGVNS.

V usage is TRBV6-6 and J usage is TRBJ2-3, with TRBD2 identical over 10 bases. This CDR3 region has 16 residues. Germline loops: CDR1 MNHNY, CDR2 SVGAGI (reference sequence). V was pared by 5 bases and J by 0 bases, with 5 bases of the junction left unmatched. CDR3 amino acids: CASSRRTSGSTDTQYF. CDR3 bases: TGTGCCAGCAGTCGTAGGACTAGCGGAAGCACAGATACGCAGTATTTT.

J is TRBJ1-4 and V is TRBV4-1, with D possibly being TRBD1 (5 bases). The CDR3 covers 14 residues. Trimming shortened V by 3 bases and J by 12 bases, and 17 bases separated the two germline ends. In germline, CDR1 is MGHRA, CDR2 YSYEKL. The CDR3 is CASSQTRVAGELFF. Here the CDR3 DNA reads TGCGCCAGCAGCCAGACCCGGGTCGCGGGGGAACTGTTTTTT.

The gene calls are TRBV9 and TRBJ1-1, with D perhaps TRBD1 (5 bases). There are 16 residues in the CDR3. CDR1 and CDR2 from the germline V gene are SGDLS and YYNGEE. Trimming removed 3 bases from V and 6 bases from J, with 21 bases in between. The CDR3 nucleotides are TGTGCCAGCAGCGCAGACCAACAGGACTGGAGGTCTGAAGCTTTCTTT. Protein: CASSADQQDWRSEAFF. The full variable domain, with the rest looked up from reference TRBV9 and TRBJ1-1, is DSGVTQTPKHLITATGQRVTLRCSPRSGDLSVYWYQQSLDQGLQFLIQYYNGEERAKGNILERFSAQQFPDLHSELNLSSLELGDSALYFCASSADQQDWRSEAFFGQGTRLTVV.

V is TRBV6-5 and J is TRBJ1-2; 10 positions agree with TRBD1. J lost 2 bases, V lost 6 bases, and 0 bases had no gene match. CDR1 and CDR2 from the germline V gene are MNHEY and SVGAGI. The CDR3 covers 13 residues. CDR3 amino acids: CASRGQGNYGYTF. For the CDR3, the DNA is TGTGCCAGCAGGGGACAGGGGAACTATGGCTACACCTTC.

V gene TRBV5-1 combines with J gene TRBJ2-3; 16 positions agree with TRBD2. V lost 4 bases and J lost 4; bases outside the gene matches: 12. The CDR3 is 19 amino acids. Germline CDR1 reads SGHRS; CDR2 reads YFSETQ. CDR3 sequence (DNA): TGCGCCAGCAGCGTGGGACTAGCGGGAGGGCAGTACGGAGCAGATACGCAGTATTTT. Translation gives CASSVGLAGGQYGADTQYF.

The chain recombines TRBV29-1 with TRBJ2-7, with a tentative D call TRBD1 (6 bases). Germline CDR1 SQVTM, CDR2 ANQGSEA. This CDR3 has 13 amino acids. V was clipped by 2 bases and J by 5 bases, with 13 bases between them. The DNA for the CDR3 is TGCAGCGTTGAACAGGGGTCAAGGGACGAGCAGTACTTC. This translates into CSVEQGSRDEQYF.

CDR3 bases: TGTGCCAGCAGGACACAGGTCTGGGGGGTGAACACTGAAGCTTTCTTT. Its translation is CASRTQVWGVNTEAFF. The chain employs TRBV28 and TRBJ1-1; perhaps TRBD1 as D (5 bases). This CDR3 spans 16 amino acids. Trimming took off 6 bases at V and 0 bases at J, with 17 bases between the two ends. Germline CDR1 MDHEN, CDR2 SYDVKM.

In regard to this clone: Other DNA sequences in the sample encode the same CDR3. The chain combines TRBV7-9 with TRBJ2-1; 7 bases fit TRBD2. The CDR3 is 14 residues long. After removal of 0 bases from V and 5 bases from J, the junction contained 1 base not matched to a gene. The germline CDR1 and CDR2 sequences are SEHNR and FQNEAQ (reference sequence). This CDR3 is CASSLAGGDNEQFF. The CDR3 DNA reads TGTGCCAGCAGCTTAGCGGGAGGGGACAATGAGCAGTTCTTC.

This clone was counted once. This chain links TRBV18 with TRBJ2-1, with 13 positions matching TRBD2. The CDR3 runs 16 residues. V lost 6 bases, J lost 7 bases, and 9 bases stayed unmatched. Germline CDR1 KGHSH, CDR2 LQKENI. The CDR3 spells CASSQGLAGPRNEQFF. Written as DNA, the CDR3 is TGTGCCAGCTCCCAGGGACTAGCGGGACCTAGGAATGAGCAGTTCTTC.

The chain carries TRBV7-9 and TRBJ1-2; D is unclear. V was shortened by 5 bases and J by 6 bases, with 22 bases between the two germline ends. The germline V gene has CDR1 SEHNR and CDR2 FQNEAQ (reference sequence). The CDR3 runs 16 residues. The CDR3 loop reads CASSRNGGHSVHGYTF. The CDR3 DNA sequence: TGTGCCAGCAGCCGAAATGGAGGCCATTCTGTACATGGCTACACCTTC.

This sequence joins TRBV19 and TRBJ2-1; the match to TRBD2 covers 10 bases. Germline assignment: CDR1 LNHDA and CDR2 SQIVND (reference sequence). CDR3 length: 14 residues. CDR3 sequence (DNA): TGTGGGACTAGCGGACCCAGCTCCTACAATGAGCAGTTCTTC. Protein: CGTSGPSSYNEQFF.

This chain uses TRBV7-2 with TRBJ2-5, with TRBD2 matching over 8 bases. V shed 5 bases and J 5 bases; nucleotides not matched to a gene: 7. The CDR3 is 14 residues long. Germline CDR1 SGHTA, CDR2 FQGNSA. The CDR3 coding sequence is TGTGCCAGCAGCCGAGGACTAGCCGTTGAGACCCAGTACTTC. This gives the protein CASSRGLAVETQYF.

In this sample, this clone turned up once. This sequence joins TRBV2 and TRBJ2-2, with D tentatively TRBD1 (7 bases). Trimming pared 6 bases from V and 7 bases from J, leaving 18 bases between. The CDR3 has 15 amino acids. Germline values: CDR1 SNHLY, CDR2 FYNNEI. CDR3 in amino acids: CASSWTGTGGGELFF. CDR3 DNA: TGTGCCAGCAGCTGGACAGGAACCGGGGGCGGGGAGCTGTTTTTT. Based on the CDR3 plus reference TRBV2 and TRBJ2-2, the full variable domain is EPEVTQTPSHQVTQMGQEVILRCVPISNHLYFYWYRQILGQKVEFLVSFYNNEISEKSEIFDDQFSVERPDGSNFTLKIRSTKLEDSAMYFCASSWTGTGGGELFFGEGSRLTVL.

This CDR3 reads CASSGQGDNQPQHF. In DNA form, the CDR3 reads TGTGCCAGCAGCGGACAGGGTGACAATCAGCCCCAGCATTTT. The chain links TRBV7-9 to TRBJ1-5; 8 bases align to TRBD1. J lost 3 bases, V lost 5 bases, and 3 bases had no gene match. The CDR3 runs 14 residues. Germline V lookup: CDR1 SEHNR, CDR2 FQNEAQ (reference sequence). The variable domain in full, completed from reference TRBV7-9 and TRBJ1-5, reads DTGVSQNPRHKITKRGQNVTFRCDPISEHNRLYWYRQTLGQGPEFLTYFQNEAQLEKSRLLSDRFSAERPKGSFSTLEIQRTEQGDSAMYLCASSGQGDNQPQHFGDGTRLSIL.

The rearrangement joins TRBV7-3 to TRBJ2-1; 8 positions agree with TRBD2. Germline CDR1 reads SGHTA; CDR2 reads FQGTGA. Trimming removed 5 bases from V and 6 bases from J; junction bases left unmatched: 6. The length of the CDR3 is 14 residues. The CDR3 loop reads CASSERLASNEQFF. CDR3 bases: TGTGCCAGCAGCGAACGACTAGCGTCCAATGAGCAGTTCTTC. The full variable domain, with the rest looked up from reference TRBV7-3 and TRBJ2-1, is GAGVSQTPSNKVTEKGKYVELRCDPISGHTALYWYRQSLGQGPEFLIYFQGTGAADDSGLPNDRFFAVRPEGSVSTLKIQRTERGDSAVYLCASSERLASNEQFFGPGTRLTVL.

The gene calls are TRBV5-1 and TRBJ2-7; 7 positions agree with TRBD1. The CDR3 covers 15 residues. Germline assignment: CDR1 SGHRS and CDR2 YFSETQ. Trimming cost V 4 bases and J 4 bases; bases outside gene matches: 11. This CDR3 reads CASSPQGERAYEQYF. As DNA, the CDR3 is TGCGCCAGCAGCCCTCAGGGGGAGCGAGCGTACGAGCAGTACTTC.